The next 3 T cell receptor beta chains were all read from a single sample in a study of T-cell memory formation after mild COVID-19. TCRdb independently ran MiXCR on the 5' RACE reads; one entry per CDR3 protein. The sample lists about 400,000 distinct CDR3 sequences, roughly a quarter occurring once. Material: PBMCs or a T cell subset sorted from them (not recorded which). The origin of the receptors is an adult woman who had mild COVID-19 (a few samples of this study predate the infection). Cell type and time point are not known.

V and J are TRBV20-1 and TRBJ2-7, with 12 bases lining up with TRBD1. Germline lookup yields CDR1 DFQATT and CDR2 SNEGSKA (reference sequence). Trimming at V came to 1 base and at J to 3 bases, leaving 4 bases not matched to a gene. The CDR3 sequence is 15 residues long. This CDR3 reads CSARVRDRGLYEQYF. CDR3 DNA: TGCAGTGCTAGAGTCCGGGACAGGGGGCTCTACGAGCAGTACTTC.

The CDR3 DNA follows: TGTGCCAGCAGCTCCACGGGACGGATTAACTATGGCTACACCTTC. It codes for CASSSTGRINYGYTF. The rearrangement links TRBV7-2 to TRBJ1-2, with a possible D match to TRBD1 (5 bases). Between the trimmed V and J ends, which lost 4 bases and 1 base, there was a span of 13 bases. The germline V gene has CDR1 SGHTA and CDR2 FQGNSA. CDR3 length: 15 amino acids.

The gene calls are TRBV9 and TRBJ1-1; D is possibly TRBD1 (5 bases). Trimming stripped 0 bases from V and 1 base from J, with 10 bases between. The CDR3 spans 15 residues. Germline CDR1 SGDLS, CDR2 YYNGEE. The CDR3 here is CASSVEEGTNTEAFF. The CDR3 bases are TGTGCCAGCAGCGTAGAAGAGGGGACGAACACTGAAGCTTTCTTT.